These 13 T cell receptor beta chains came from one sample sequenced in a study of CD8 T cells in ankylosing spondylitis. One entry per CDR3 protein, called by TCRdb with MiXCR from the 5' RACE reads. The repertoire holds 240,000 or so distinct CDR3 sequences, with about 10% as singletons. The sequenced material came from blood, either unsorted or a sorted T cell fraction (not recorded which). The receptors were gathered from a male donor with ankylosing spondylitis or in good health (not recorded which).

Remarks on this clonotype: At one boundary the junction diverges from the germline segment, which might be a read error. The CDR3 sequence: CASSGLAQLIF. As DNA, the CDR3 is TGTGCCAGCAGCGGACTAGCCCAGCTCATTTTT. The V call is TRBV2, the J call TRBJ2-3; 8 positions agree with TRBD2. There are 11 residues in the CDR3. CDR1 and CDR2 (germline): SNHLY, FYNNEI. The complete variable domain, with remaining parts taken from reference TRBV2 and TRBJ2-3, reads EPEVTQTPSHQVTQMGQEVILRCVPISNHLYFYWYRQILGQKVEFLVSFYNNEISEKSEIFDDQFSVERPDGSNFTLKIRSTKLEDSAMYFCASSGLAQLIFGPGTRLTVL.

V gene TRBV12-3 or TRBV12-4 combines with J gene TRBJ1-5, with TRBD1 as a possible D gene (5 bases). This CDR3 is 14 amino acids long. V was pared by 6 bases and J by 3 bases, with 12 bases between. The CDR3 loop is CASRTLGVNQPQHF. The CDR3 DNA reads TGTGCCAGCAGAACCCTGGGGGTCAATCAGCCCCAGCATTTT.

Many counts were recorded for this clonotype. The rearrangement uses TRBV5-1 and TRBJ2-7; D is unclear. The ends were cut back, 0 bases at V and 5 bases at J, with 6 bases in the middle. Germline V gene data show CDR1 as SGHRS and CDR2 as YFSETQ. This CDR3 comprises 12 residues. The CDR3 region is CASSLDWDEQYF. In DNA form, the CDR3 reads TGCGCCAGCAGCTTGGATTGGGACGAGCAGTACTTC.

The V gene is TRBV12-3 or TRBV12-4, the J gene TRBJ1-5; 9 bases are shared with TRBD1. After removal of 6 bases from V and 6 bases from J, the junction contained 6 bases not matched to a gene. There are 14 residues in the CDR3. CDR3 sequence reads: CASSPGTGTQPQHF. In DNA, the CDR3 is TGTGCCAGCAGCCCCGGGACAGGGACTCAGCCCCAGCATTTT.

The CDR3 reads CAWSKSRSNQPQHF. The CDR3 DNA follows: TGTGCCTGGAGTAAATCGCGGAGCAATCAGCCCCAGCATTTT. This sequence joins TRBV30 and TRBJ1-5, with D unclear. Trimming removed 2 bases at V and 1 base at J, with 9 bases between. This CDR3 spans 14 amino acids. Germline V lookup: CDR1 GTSNPN, CDR2 SVGIG (reference sequence).

The sample holds a few counts of this clonotype. The chain is built from TRBV12-5 and TRBJ2-7; D might be TRBD1 or TRBD2, each matching 5 bases. V dropped 1 base and J dropped 5 bases, with 18 bases sitting between them. The germline gives CDR1 LGHNT, CDR2 FRNRAP. This CDR3 has 16 amino acids. The CDR3: CASGLDVTGTINEQYF. The CDR3 bases are TGTGCTAGTGGTTTGGACGTTACCGGGACCATTAACGAGCAGTACTTC.

This clonotype was observed at least ten times. The CDR3 loop reads CASVRGDTGELFF. DNA for the CDR3: TGTGCCAGCGTACGGGGAGATACCGGGGAGCTGTTTTTT. J is TRBJ2-2 and V is TRBV28, with a weak D call TRBD2 (5 bases). Trimming pared 8 bases from V and 5 bases from J, leaving 12 bases between. Germline V gene sequence: CDR1 MDHEN, CDR2 SYDVKM. The CDR3 loop spans 13 amino acids.

This clonotype has at least ten counts. This sequence joins TRBV20-1 and TRBJ2-7; the match to TRBD2 covers 10 bases. With V trimmed by 6 bases and J by 5 bases, 4 bases remained unmatched. This CDR3 spans 12 amino acids. Germline CDR1 and CDR2: DFQATT and SNEGSKA (reference sequence). The CDR3 sequence: CSAGLAGDEQYF. For the CDR3, the DNA is TGCAGTGCGGGTCTAGCGGGAGACGAGCAGTACTTC.

This clonotype was recorded at least ten times. The V gene is TRBV7-2, the J gene TRBJ2-7; D not certain. The CDR3 contains 15 residues. V lost 2 bases and J 2 bases, leaving 13 bases between the germline ends. Germline V CDR1 and CDR2: SGHTA, FQGNSA. The CDR3 spells CASSLSSGRTYEQYF. CDR3 coding DNA: TGTGCCAGCAGCTTATCGTCTGGACGGACCTACGAGCAGTACTTC.

There are a few counts of this clonotype. This chain uses TRBV6-5 with TRBJ1-5; unclear D gene. Between the trimmed V and J ends, which lost 2 bases and 0 bases, there was a span of 5 bases. The CDR3 totals 14 residues. Germline V gene data show CDR1 as MNHEY and CDR2 as SVGAGI. The CDR3 reads CASSYDVSNQPQHF. CDR3 nucleotide sequence: TGTGCCAGCAGTTACGACGTTAGCAATCAGCCCCAGCATTTT.

This clonotype showed up just a few times. V usage is TRBV28 and J usage is TRBJ2-7; D ambiguous. Trimming took off 5 bases at V and 2 bases at J, with 7 bases between the two ends. Germline values: CDR1 MDHEN, CDR2 SYDVKM. This CDR3 is 12 amino acids long. The CDR3 here is CASSETTYEQYF. CDR3 in DNA: TGTGCCAGCAGTGAAACGACCTACGAGCAGTACTTC.

This clonotype was found a few times. The chain employs TRBV5-1 and TRBJ1-1; 9 positions match TRBD1. The germline V gene has CDR1 SGHRS and CDR2 YFSETQ. J was trimmed by 0 bases and V by 4 bases; bases with no gene match: 7. CDR3 length: 16 amino acids. The chain's CDR3 is CASSLQGARMNTEAFF. Here the CDR3 DNA reads TGCGCCAGCAGCCTACAGGGGGCGCGGATGAACACTGAAGCTTTCTTT.

This clonotype has a handful of counts. This chain connects TRBV28 to TRBJ2-2; 7 nucleotides match TRBD1. Germline lookup yields CDR1 MDHEN and CDR2 SYDVKM. CDR3 length: 14 residues. V was clipped by 10 bases and J by 1 base; unmatched bases: 6. CDR3: CATRQGRNTGELFF. The CDR3 nucleotides are TGTGCCACTCGACAGGGCCGGAACACCGGGGAGCTGTTTTTT.